This TCR beta chain was profiled in a study of cytotoxic CD8 clonotypes in ibrutinib-treated CLL. Study summary: Patient counts were around 10 relapsed/refractory, some 16 treatment-naive and 17 to 18 IGHV unmutated. The study, taken as a whole, reports: An increase in clonality occurred at ibrutinib response, followed by a return toward baseline at progression. Under therapy, public clonotypes either contracted or stayed stable, and they were uncommon.

This clone turned up a few times. Antigen: not known. J lost 5 bases, V lost 0 bases, and 5 bases had no gene match. CDR1 SGHDT and CDR2 YYEEEE come from the germline V gene. The CDR3 consists of 15 residues. Clones were read by immunoSEQ multiplex PCR, and TCRdb kept only the in-frame ones, dropping some. This sample yields approximately 350,000 clones, of which roughly two thirds are seen a single time; 5% to 6.5% belongs to the top ten. The clonotype comes from a human donor with chronic lymphocytic leukemia. The J gene is TRBJ1-2, the V gene TRBV5-6, with 9 bases matching TRBD1. The sample was PBMCs, taken after 36 months of ibrutinib treatment. Here the CDR3 reads CASSLGGDRVYGYTF. The CDR3 DNA follows: TGTGCCAGCAGCTTGGGTGGGGACAGGGTGTATGGCTACACCTTC. The whole variable domain, filled in from reference TRBV5-6 and TRBJ1-2, reads DAGVTQSPTHLIKTRGQQVTLRCSPKSGHDTVSWYQQALGQGPQFIFQYYEEEERQRGNFPDRFSGHQFPNYSSELNVNALLLGDSALYLCASSLGGDRVYGYTFGSGTRLTVV.